This T cell receptor beta chain was profiled in a study of blood T cells in healthy people across ages. This CDR3 region has 15 residues. Germline-derived CDR1 and CDR2 are DFQATT and SNEGSKA (reference sequence). Trimming took 5 bases from V and 8 from J; bases not matched to a gene: 9. Sample-barcoded 5' priming and a J-beta primer mix drove a second PCR of about 7 to 12 cycles. TCRdb analysed the 5' RACE reads with MiXCR anew, one entry per CDR3 protein. Of about 1.1 million distinct CDR3 sequences listed, about two fifths are singletons. This chain uses TRBV20-1 with TRBJ2-1; 13 nucleotides align to TRBD2. The receptor was isolated from a man aged 18 to 35 in good health. What was sequenced was blood. Here the CDR3 reads CSAPGLAGLFYEQFF. CDR3 in DNA: TGCAGTGCTCCGGGACTAGCGGGGTTATTCTATGAGCAGTTCTTC.